This entry lists 27 T cell receptor beta chains sequenced from one sample in a study of shared clonotypes between healthy human individuals. Profiling relied on immunoSEQ multiplex PCR, and the TCRdb table lists in-frame clones only, not all of them. This repertoire shows under 2,500,000 clones, more than 90% found once; its top ten account for over 0.1%. Sample: naive CD4+ T cells sorted from blood. Subset in this sample: CD45RA+ positively selected. These receptors all stem from a man younger than 35 in good health.

This clone was picked up one time. V is TRBV7-8 and J is TRBJ2-3; 8 nucleotides agree with TRBD1. This CDR3 is 14 amino acids long. The germline V gene has CDR1 SGHVS and CDR2 FQNEAQ. The ends lost 4 bases at V and 4 bases at J; junction bases unmatched: 4. CDR3 loop: CASSSRQGSDTQYF. In DNA form, the CDR3 reads TGTGCCAGCAGCTCTAGACAGGGGTCAGATACGCAGTATTTT.

The chain's CDR3 is CASSGVGTGELFF. CDR3 bases: TGCGCCAGCAGCGGAGTGGGCACCGGGGAGCTGTTTTTT. The chain has TRBV10-1 and TRBJ2-2; no clear D gene. The germline gives CDR1 WNHNN, CDR2 SYGVQD (reference sequence). The CDR3 loop spans 13 amino acids. Trimming left V 6 bases short and J 4 bases short, with 9 bases between.

This clone was recorded only once. J is TRBJ1-5 and V is TRBV19, with 8 bases lining up with TRBD1. J gave up 2 bases and V 7 bases, and 7 bases lay outside the gene matches. CDR1 is LNHDA and CDR2 is SQIVND in the germline V gene (reference sequence). The CDR3 has 15 residues. In DNA, the CDR3 is TGTGCCAGTAATCAGGGGGCGCAGGGCAATCAGCCCCAGCATTTT. This sequence encodes CASNQGAQGNQPQHF.

This chain links TRBV5-1 with TRBJ2-7, with 8 bases aligning to TRBD1. Per the germline V gene, CDR1 is SGHRS and CDR2 is YFSETQ. The ends lost 6 bases at V and 4 bases at J; junction bases unmatched: 12. CDR3 length equals 15 residues. CDR3 amino acids: CASTVGGQEFYEQYF. CDR3 bases: TGCGCCAGCACCGTAGGGGGACAGGAGTTTTACGAGCAGTACTTC.

The V gene is TRBV27, the J gene TRBJ2-1, with 9 bases that match TRBD2. This CDR3 comprises 18 residues. The germline V gene encodes CDR1 MNHEY and CDR2 SMNVEV (reference sequence). J was trimmed by 0 bases and V by 7 bases; bases with no gene match: 13. The CDR3 DNA reads as TGTGCCAGCACCGCGGGGCTAGCGGGGATAAGCTCCTACAATGAGCAGTTCTTC. Its translation: CASTAGLAGISSYNEQFF.

The chain is built from TRBV7-8 and TRBJ2-7; TRBD2 aligns across 7 bases. Germline trimming cut 1 base from V and 2 bases from J; bases unmatched to any gene: 8. Germline CDR1 reads SGHVS; CDR2 reads FQNEAQ. This CDR3 region has 16 residues. The CDR3 loop is CASSLGGLAATYEQYF. CDR3 bases: TGTGCCAGCAGCTTAGGGGGTCTAGCGGCAACCTACGAGCAGTACTTC.

V and J are TRBV9 and TRBJ2-2; no clear D gene. Germline CDR1 SGDLS, CDR2 YYNGEE. The CDR3 has 16 residues. Trimming removed 4 bases at V and 1 base at J, with 14 bases between. CDR3: CASSQTTSGNTGELFF. The CDR3 region has the DNA TGTGCCAGCAGCCAAACTACCTCCGGGAACACCGGGGAGCTGTTTTTT.

Regarding this clone: One junction end does not reproduce the germline sequence, and a read error may be involved. The V and J genes are TRBV7-2 and TRBJ2-7; 9 bases agree with TRBD2. Germline V gene lookup returns CDR1 SGHTA and CDR2 FQGNSA. This CDR3 region has 13 residues. The CDR3 DNA reads TGTGCCAGCAGTTTAGCGGGAGCTGGAAGTCGGTACTTC. This gives the protein CASSLAGAGSRYF.

About this clone itself: This sample also contains other DNA sequences that code for the same CDR3. The chain links TRBV7-9 to TRBJ2-7; D is ambiguous. V lost 1 base and J 4 bases, leaving 8 bases between the germline ends. The CDR3 loop spans 13 amino acids. Looked up from germline, CDR1 is SEHNR and CDR2 is FQNEAQ (reference sequence). The chain's CDR3 is CASSLGPSYEQYF. CDR3 DNA: TGTGCCAGCAGCTTAGGGCCGTCTTACGAGCAGTACTTC.

This rearrangement joins TRBV28 to TRBJ2-3, with 9 bases aligning to TRBD2. This CDR3 has 15 amino acids. Germline CDR1 MDHEN, CDR2 SYDVKM. The V segment lost 4 bases and the J segment 1 base; nucleotides outside the gene matches: 3. The DNA for the CDR3 is TGTGCCAGCAGTTCCGAGCGGGGGGGCACAGATACGCAGTATTTT. Protein: CASSSERGGTDTQYF.

The chain couples TRBV6-1 to TRBJ1-1, with a tentative D call TRBD1 (5 bases). CDR3 length equals 17 residues. Germline values: CDR1 MNHNS, CDR2 SASEGT. Between the trimmed V and J ends, which lost 1 base and 0 bases, there was a span of 15 bases. Here the CDR3 DNA reads TGTGCCAGCAGTGAAGGGGGCAGGGCGGGCATGAACACTGAAGCTTTCTTT. Protein product: CASSEGGRAGMNTEAFF.

This clone showed up just once. The genes are TRBV5-6 and TRBJ1-2, with 10 bases lining up with TRBD1. The J segment lost 2 bases and the V segment lost 0 bases, leaving 4 bases of the junction unmatched. The CDR3 spans 16 residues. The germline V gene encodes CDR1 SGHDT and CDR2 YYEEEE. The CDR3 nucleotides read TGTGCCAGCAGCTTGGTGGACAGGGGGAACAACTATGGCTACACCTTC. It codes for CASSLVDRGNNYGYTF.

V is TRBV5-6 and J is TRBJ2-6, with TRBD1 matching 9 bases. Germline V lookup: CDR1 SGHDT, CDR2 YYEEEE. V was pared by 4 bases and J by 3 bases, with 11 bases of the junction left unmatched. There are 18 residues in the CDR3. The CDR3 protein is CASSLPGTGSSGANVLTF. In DNA, the CDR3 is TGTGCCAGCAGCCTTCCTGGGACAGGGTCGAGTGGGGCCAACGTCCTGACTTTC.

J is TRBJ2-5 and V is TRBV5-4; TRBD1 might be the D (6 bases). The V gene's germline CDR1 is SGHNT and CDR2 YYREEE (reference sequence). The CDR3 totals 15 residues. The V gene lost 0 bases and the J gene lost 2 bases, with 11 bases spanning the gap. The CDR3 spells CASSLVVRGQETQYF. The CDR3 DNA is TGTGCCAGCAGCTTGGTCGTCAGGGGTCAAGAGACCCAGTACTTC.

This clone was seen just once. V and J are TRBV28 and TRBJ2-5; 7 nucleotides match TRBD1. The CDR3 has 18 residues. V shed 3 bases, J shed 2 bases, and the junction held 15 bases outside the gene matches. Per the germline V gene, CDR1 is MDHEN and CDR2 is SYDVKM. CDR3 nucleotides: TGTGCCAGCAGTTTTGGGGAAGGGAAGGGGGCTTGGCAAGAGACCCAGTACTTC. It translates to CASSFGEGKGAWQETQYF.

In the case of this clone: Other DNA sequences from this sample encode an identical CDR3 as well. J is TRBJ2-7 and V is TRBV6-6, with a possible D match to TRBD2 (5 bases). The V gene lost 2 bases and the J gene lost 2 bases, with 10 bases spanning the gap. This CDR3 contains 14 residues. CDR1 is MNHNY, CDR2 SVGAGI, per germline (reference sequence). CDR3 in DNA: TGTGCCAGCAGTTACGGAGCGGACCCCTACGAGCAGTACTTC. This translates into CASSYGADPYEQYF.

This clone was counted only a few times. The V and J genes are TRBV7-9 and TRBJ1-6, with a tentative D call TRBD1 (5 bases). Trimming pared 3 bases from V and 7 bases from J, leaving 10 bases between. Germline CDR1 and CDR2: SEHNR and FQNEAQ (reference sequence). The CDR3 is 14 amino acids. As DNA, the CDR3 is TGTGCCAGCAGCTTGAGGGACGGAAATTCACCCCTCCACTTT. Translation gives CASSLRDGNSPLHF. Supplemented by reference TRBV7-9 and TRBJ1-6, the full variable domain reads DTGVSQNPRHKITKRGQNVTFRCDPISEHNRLYWYRQTLGQGPEFLTYFQNEAQLEKSRLLSDRFSAERPKGSFSTLEIQRTEQGDSAMYLCASSLRDGNSPLHFGNGTRLTVT.

The gene calls are TRBV4-1 and TRBJ1-5; a weak D match, TRBD1 (5 bases). This CDR3 contains 17 residues. The V gene lost 3 bases and the J gene lost 1 base, with 16 bases spanning the gap. Germline values: CDR1 MGHRA, CDR2 YSYEKL. CDR3 nucleotide sequence: TGCGCCAGCAGCCAGGGACGTTGGTATGGCAGCAATCAGCCCCAGCATTTT. This translates into CASSQGRWYGSNQPQHF.

J is TRBJ1-5 and V is TRBV6-6, with D tentatively TRBD1 (6 bases). CDR1 and CDR2 from the germline V gene are MNHNY and SVGAGI (reference sequence). CDR3 length: 15 amino acids. The V gene lost 2 bases and the J gene lost 7 bases, with 15 bases spanning the gap. This CDR3 reads CASSYQEVRGQPQHF. In DNA form, the CDR3 reads TGTGCCAGCAGTTACCAGGAGGTCAGGGGACAGCCCCAGCATTTT.

The gene calls are TRBV6-5 and TRBJ2-5; possible D gene TRBD2, 6 bases. Trimming took 4 bases from V and 5 from J, leaving 8 bases between them. Germline V gene data show CDR1 as MNHEY and CDR2 as SVGAGI. This CDR3 region has 12 residues. CDR3 residues: CASSSRGETQYF. The CDR3 DNA is TGTGCCAGCAGTTCCCGGGGGGAGACCCAGTACTTC.

The chain links TRBV6-5 to TRBJ2-7; a weak D match, TRBD1 (5 bases). Germline V lookup: CDR1 MNHEY, CDR2 SVGAGI. Trimming cost V 6 bases and J 3 bases, with 15 bases left between them. The CDR3 contains 14 residues. CDR3 sequence: CASRSHRSNYEQYF. CDR3 sequence (DNA): TGTGCCAGCAGATCCCACAGGTCCAACTACGAGCAGTACTTC.

This chain connects TRBV5-1 to TRBJ2-2, with no clear D. The CDR3 consists of 14 residues. Per germline, CDR1 SGHRS and CDR2 YFSETQ. V was pared by 2 bases and J by 4 bases, with 9 bases between. CDR3 in amino acids: CASSLPEFTGELFF. The CDR3 nucleotides read TGCGCCAGCAGCTTACCCGAATTCACCGGGGAGCTGTTTTTT.

The V and J genes are TRBV5-1 and TRBJ2-5, with a possible D match to TRBD1 (6 bases). The CDR3 spans 14 residues. Germline V gives CDR1 SGHRS, CDR2 YFSETQ. Trimming left V 4 bases short and J 0 bases short, with 10 bases between. The CDR3 nucleotides read TGCGCCAGCAGCATACAGGGTTACCAAGAGACCCAGTACTTC. This codes for CASSIQGYQETQYF.

CDR3 region: CASSLAVTGSSYNEQFF. The CDR3 DNA reads TGTGCCAGCAGCTTAGCCGTGACAGGTTCTTCCTACAATGAGCAGTTCTTC. The chain has TRBV7-9 and TRBJ2-1; tentative D call: TRBD1 (6 bases). The CDR3 consists of 17 residues. Deletions cut 0 bases from V and 1 base from J, with 13 bases between. The germline V gene encodes CDR1 SEHNR and CDR2 FQNEAQ (reference sequence). The entire variable domain, with the rest obtained from reference TRBV7-9 and TRBJ2-1, is as follows: DTGVSQNPRHKITKRGQNVTFRCDPISEHNRLYWYRQTLGQGPEFLTYFQNEAQLEKSRLLSDRFSAERPKGSFSTLEIQRTEQGDSAMYLCASSLAVTGSSYNEQFFGPGTRLTVL.

The gene calls are TRBV10-3 and TRBJ1-2; 7 bases map to TRBD1. Germline V gene lookup returns CDR1 ENHRY and CDR2 SYGVKD. J gave up 4 bases and V 10 bases, and 9 bases lay outside the gene matches. The length of the CDR3 is 13 residues. CDR3 loop: CATRDSPFYGYTF. The CDR3 DNA sequence: TGTGCCACCCGGGACAGTCCCTTCTATGGCTACACCTTC.

The chain uses TRBV18 and TRBJ2-3; either TRBD1 or TRBD2 may supply D (5 bases each). Per the germline V gene, CDR1 is KGHSH and CDR2 is LQKENI. The length of the CDR3 is 14 residues. Trimming shortened V by 3 bases and J by 4 bases, and 11 bases separated the two germline ends. Written as DNA, the CDR3 is TGTGCCAGCTCACCGGGGGAGAAGCCAGATACGCAGTATTTT. Translated: CASSPGEKPDTQYF.

The chain carries TRBV20-1 and TRBJ2-7; D gene unclear. Germline V gives CDR1 DFQATT, CDR2 SNEGSKA (reference sequence). The germline V and J ends were trimmed by 5 bases and 6 bases, with 11 bases remaining between them. This CDR3 region has 11 residues. The CDR3 sequence: CSAPYRGEQYF. CDR3 coding DNA: TGCAGTGCTCCCTACAGAGGCGAGCAGTACTTC.